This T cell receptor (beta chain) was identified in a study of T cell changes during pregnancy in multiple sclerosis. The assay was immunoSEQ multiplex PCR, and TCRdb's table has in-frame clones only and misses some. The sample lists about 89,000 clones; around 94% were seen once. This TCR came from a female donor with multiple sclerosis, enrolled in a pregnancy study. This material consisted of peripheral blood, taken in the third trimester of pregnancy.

In nucleotides, the CDR3 is TGTGCCAGCAGCGTAGGGAGGGGGCGGGATACGCAGTATTTT. This sequence encodes CASSVGRGRDTQYF. The rearrangement links TRBV9 to TRBJ2-3; tentatively, D is TRBD1 (7 bases). CDR3 length: 14 amino acids. Germline loops: CDR1 SGDLS, CDR2 YYNGEE. V was trimmed by 0 bases and J by 6 bases, leaving 11 bases between them.